This T cell receptor beta chain was obtained from a study of shared clonotypes between healthy human individuals. This clone was detected once. For sorted subsets, roughly 200 ng DNA per replicate equaled approximately 32,000 T cell genomes. The data were produced by immunoSEQ multiplex PCR, yet TCRdb's version contains in-frame clones alone and is incomplete. This table has over a million clones, roughly 98.5% appearing once. Germline V CDR1 and CDR2: SNHLY, FYNNEI. V lost 11 bases, J lost 0 bases, and 10 bases lay in between. CDR3 length equals 12 residues. The TCR comes from a man under 40 in good health. The chain is built from TRBV2 and TRBJ1-1, with D hard to call. The sample taken for sequencing was naive CD4+ T cells sorted from blood. Stated subset: CD45RA+ positively selected. CDR3 region: CARRSMNTEAFF. The CDR3 bases are TGTGCCCGTCGGAGCATGAACACTGAAGCTTTCTTT.